This TCR beta chain was documented in a study of cytomegalovirus exposure and HLA in healthy donors. 60 Vbeta and 13 Jbeta primers were used in PCR. In the authors' methods: There were about 80 million unique TCR beta chains by a later count, and about 12 million of them were shared. Clones were read by immunoSEQ multiplex PCR, and TCRdb kept only the in-frame ones, dropping some. V, J and clone size were drawn from that table, and D and trimming were deduced from the DNA. The sample gives more than 90,000 clones, about 85% of which show up once; 3% to 4% is in the top ten. This clone was observed once. Antigen: not known. The study, taken as a whole, reports: From TCR beta sequences, most subjects' HLA-A and HLA-B alleles were reportedly predicted accurately.

There are 15 residues in the CDR3. Trimming removed 5 bases from V and 8 bases from J; junction bases left unmatched: 7. Germline CDR1 is SGHTA and CDR2 is FQGTGA. The chain joins TRBV7-3 to TRBJ2-1; 12 bases are a match to TRBD1. Sequences were obtained from PBMCs. This clonotype was obtained from a man aged 25-40 years in good health and CMV-seronegative. The CDR3 DNA reads as TGTGCCAGCAGCCGGGACAGGGGGCGGTTCCATGAGCAGTTCTTC. Its translation: CASSRDRGRFHEQFF.